The present entry profiles one T cell receptor (beta chain) with its context. The data derive from a study of shared clonotypes between healthy human individuals. Original processing methods: Owing to the provision of junction-only sequences devoid of quality scores by immunoSEQ, filtering differed. Data came from immunoSEQ multiplex PCR; TCRdb stores just in-frame clones and leaves some out. V and J calls and clone size are copied from that table; D and trimming were computed from the DNA. The profile shows about 820,000 clones, more than 85% of them singletons. V was trimmed by 4 bases and J by 1 base, leaving 8 bases between them. This CDR3 is built from 13 residues. Per germline, CDR1 SGHNT and CDR2 YYREEE (reference sequence). Positively selected for CCR7, the CD45RO-negative cells used as naive CD8 cells excluded terminally differentiated effector memory CD45RA+ cells.

The TCR comes from a man aged 25 to 40 in good health. The chain has TRBV5-4 and TRBJ1-2; the D is unclear. The sequenced sample consisted of naive CD8+ T cells sorted from blood. The CDR3 spells CASSADFNYGYTF. Written as DNA, the CDR3 is TGTGCCAGCAGCGCCGATTTTAACTATGGCTACACCTTC.